The clone carrying this T cell receptor (beta chain) has more than one count but fewer than ten. What it recognizes is unknown. The source of the sample is a study of early T cells in non-severe SARS-CoV-2 infection. Study outcomes and limitations: Anti-spike CD8 responses were favored in VDJdb matching, and private and CD4 specificities were missed.

The CDR3 runs 13 residues. From germline, CDR1 is SGHAT and CDR2 FQNNGV. V shed 5 bases and J shed 7 bases, with 9 bases lying between them. Individual cDNA molecules were tagged with unique molecular identifiers. TCRdb ran MiXCR on the 5' RACE reads and lists one entry per CDR3 protein. The repertoire holds some 70,000 distinct CDR3 sequences, with roughly a tenth as singletons. V is TRBV11-2 and J is TRBJ1-6; D unresolved. Sequenced sample: whole blood. The clonotype originates from an adult who was a healthcare worker with PCR-confirmed SARS-CoV-2 infection or an uninfected control (not recorded which). CDR3 loop: CASSAQLNSPLHF. The CDR3 region has the DNA TGTGCCAGCAGCGCACAATTAAATTCACCCCTCCACTTT.